The 21 T cell receptor beta chains given below trace back to one sample, sequenced in a study of T cells in women clearing cervical HPV infection (dated 2018 in TCRdb). Receptor libraries were prepared by the immunoSEQ multiplex PCR assay. TCRdb holds this immuneACCESS table with in-frame rearrangements only. Some clones are missing; in checked studies, unresolved V genes explain under half, and the rest has no known cause. This sample's clone table shows tens of thousands of clones. The top ten clonotypes cover 7% to 9.5% of the sample. Material: blood buffy coat. The origin of the receptors is a woman aged 18-70 years with a cervical HPV16 infection that either progressed to CIN3+ or cleared (not recorded which).

Remarks on this clone: With the read ending 3 residues before the CDR3 end, the germline J gene is used to fill in that end. The chain links TRBV7-2 to TRBJ1-5; D might be TRBD1 (6 bases). Deletions cut 3 bases from V and 3 bases from J, with 6 bases between. Germline CDR1 reads SGHTA; CDR2 reads FQGNSA. CDR3 size: 13 residues. The sequenced CDR3 bases are TGTGCCAGCAGCTTGGGGGCCAATCAGCCC. Translation: CASSLGANQP. The full CDR3 protein is CASSLGANQPQHF.

On this clone itself: The read falls 3 residues short of the CDR3 end, and the missing part is taken from the germline J gene. The chain joins TRBV5-1 to TRBJ2-1, with 14 bases that match TRBD2. The V gene end was trimmed by 4 bases and the J gene end by 9 bases; junction bases not matched to a gene: 9. The CDR3 contains 16 residues. Germline loops: CDR1 SGHRS, CDR2 YFSETQ. Incomplete CDR3 DNA: TGCGCCAGCAGCCCAGGGACTAGCGGGGGTAGGGGTGAG. As protein: CASSPGTSGGRGE. The CDR3 as a whole reads CASSPGTSGGRGEQFF.

As regards this clone: The sequence runs out 3 residues before the end of the CDR3; the remainder is reconstructed from the germline J gene. The chain has TRBV5-1 and TRBJ2-7, with 8 nucleotides matching TRBD2. The length of the CDR3 is 15 residues. J gave up 3 bases and V 4 bases, and 9 bases lay outside the gene matches. Germline CDR1 is SGHRS and CDR2 is YFSETQ. The sequenced CDR3 bases are TGCGCCAGCAGCCCGGGTAGCGGGATATTCTACGAG. It is translated as CASSPGSGIFYE. The whole CDR3 sequence is CASSPGSGIFYEQYF.

A remark on this clone: Coverage ceases 3 residues before the CDR3 finishes, and the germline J gene fills in the end. The chain carries TRBV7-2 and TRBJ1-5; the match to TRBD1 covers 7 bases. The germline gives CDR1 SGHTA, CDR2 FQGNSA. The CDR3 is made up of 13 amino acids. Trimming removed 5 bases from V and 5 bases from J; junction bases left unmatched: 3. The part of the CDR3 DNA that was read is TGTGCCAGCAGCAACAGGGGAGATCAGCCC. Its protein product is CASSNRGDQP. The whole CDR3 reads CASSNRGDQPQHF.

As regards this clone: The read terminates 3 residues ahead of where the CDR3 ends, so the germline J gene completes it. This rearrangement joins TRBV20-1 to TRBJ1-2; TRBD1 might be the D (5 bases). CDR1 and CDR2 from the germline V gene are DFQATT and SNEGSKA (reference sequence). The CDR3 covers 16 residues. Trimming cost V 6 bases and J 4 bases, with 24 bases left between them. The CDR3 sequence is CSAPQGQQAPGYGYTF. CDR3 DNA (partial): TGCAGTGCGCCCCAAGGCCAACAGGCCCCGGGCTATGGC.

About this clone: The observed sequence ends 3 residues before the CDR3 terminus, with the missing tail filled in from the germline J gene. The chain couples TRBV20-1 to TRBJ1-4, with D possibly matching TRBD1 (5 bases). CDR1 DFQATT and CDR2 SNEGSKA come from the germline V gene (reference sequence). CDR3 size: 15 residues. The V end was cut by 3 bases, the J end by 5 bases, with 16 bases between. The DNA read from the CDR3 is TGCAGTGCTAGGGTATCCGCGGGGGGAAATGAAAAA. It codes for CSARVSAGGNEK. In full, the CDR3 reads CSARVSAGGNEKLFF.

As for this clone: The read finishes 3 residues shy of the CDR3 end, and the germline J gene is used to complete it. The chain is built from TRBV5-4 and TRBJ2-3; maybe TRBD1 (5 bases). The CDR3 consists of 14 residues. V was cut by 2 bases and J by 8 bases, with 15 bases left in between. Germline CDR1 reads SGHNT; CDR2 reads YYREEE (reference sequence). The CDR3 loop reads CASSFGAAEGTQYF. CDR3 DNA, as far as it was read: TGTGCCAGCAGCTTTGGGGCGGCCGAAGGTACG.

For this clone: The CDR3 end lies 3 residues beyond the end of the read and is filled in from the germline J gene. This chain connects TRBV5-1 to TRBJ2-1, with 8 bases that match TRBD1. V lost 0 bases, J lost 5 bases, and 1 base stayed unmatched. There are 14 residues in the CDR3. CDR1 SGHRS and CDR2 YFSETQ come from the germline V gene. The sequenced CDR3 bases are TGCGCCAGCAGCTTGGGGACAGGGAACAATGAG. This encodes CASSLGTGNNE. In full, the CDR3 is CASSLGTGNNEQFF. Filled out from reference TRBV5-1 and TRBJ2-1, the complete variable domain reads KAGVTQTPRYLIKTRGQQVTLSCSPISGHRSVSWYQQTPGQGLQFLFEYFSETQRNKGNFPGRFSGRQFSNSRSEMNVSTLELGDSALYLCASSLGTGNNEQFFGPGTRLTVL.

A word on this clone: The CDR3 is cut off 3 residues early in the read; its end comes from the germline J gene. The chain recombines TRBV2 with TRBJ1-2, with a weak D call TRBD1 (6 bases). The V gene's germline CDR1 is SNHLY and CDR2 FYNNEI. The CDR3 spans 13 residues. The V end lost 6 bases, the J end lost 0 bases, and 8 bases lay between the germline ends. The sequenced part of the CDR3 DNA is TGTGCCAGCAGCGGGACACCTAACTATGGC. Its translation: CASSGTPNYG. The full CDR3 protein is CASSGTPNYGYTF.

Regarding this clone: The read stops 3 residues short of the end of the CDR3; the missing end is completed from the germline J gene. J is TRBJ1-2 and V is TRBV20-1, with D possibly TRBD1 on 6 matching bases. This CDR3 is built from 13 residues. Looked up from germline, CDR1 is DFQATT and CDR2 is SNEGSKA (reference sequence). The germline V and J ends were trimmed by 2 bases and 5 bases, with 12 bases remaining between them. The DNA read from the CDR3 is TGCAGTGCTAGAATCAGGGGATTTTATGGC. This gives the protein CSARIRGFYG. In full, the CDR3 is CSARIRGFYGYTF.

As concerns this clone: The CDR3 extends 3 residues past the end of the read, so its final part is completed from the germline J gene. The chain carries TRBV7-8 and TRBJ2-2, with 11 positions matching TRBD2. This CDR3 has 18 residues. V shed 5 bases, J shed 2 bases, and the junction held 10 bases outside the gene matches. Germline lookup yields CDR1 SGHVS and CDR2 FQNEAQ. The sequenced CDR3 bases are TGTGCCAGCAGCCAAAGGCTAGCGGGGGGCCTTAACACCGGGGAG. It codes for CASSQRLAGGLNTGE. The complete CDR3 sequence is CASSQRLAGGLNTGELFF.

As regards this clone: The missing CDR3 end, 3 residues past where the read stops, is filled in from the germline J gene. The gene calls are TRBV5-1 and TRBJ2-7, with 11 bases that match TRBD1. The germline V gene encodes CDR1 SGHRS and CDR2 YFSETQ. V dropped 0 bases and J dropped 3; count of bases not matched to a gene: 2. The CDR3 covers 15 residues. CDR3 bases read: TGCGCCAGCAGCTTGGTCGGGACAGGGGGCTACGAG. Translating gives CASSLVGTGGYE. In full, the CDR3 is CASSLVGTGGYEQYF.

As for this clone: The sequenced fragment ends 3 residues before the CDR3 boundary, so the rest is inferred from the germline J gene. The chain has TRBV19 and TRBJ2-7, with 9 nucleotides matching TRBD1. Germline CDR1 reads LNHDA; CDR2 reads SQIVND (reference sequence). The J segment lost 1 base and the V segment lost 8 bases, leaving 9 bases of the junction unmatched. The CDR3 spans 15 residues. This CDR3 is CASSLGGQGSYEQYF. CDR3 DNA (partial): TGTGCCAGTTCTCTCGGGGGACAGGGATCCTACGAG.

Notes on this clone: The missing CDR3 end, 3 residues past where the read stops, is filled in from the germline J gene. V gene TRBV9 combines with J gene TRBJ1-6; maybe TRBD1 (6 bases). Germline V gene data show CDR1 as SGDLS and CDR2 as YYNGEE. V was shortened by 0 bases and J by 7 bases, with 14 bases between the two germline ends. The CDR3 covers 16 residues. The CDR3 bases that were read are TGTGCCAGCAGCGTAGATTCGGCAGGGGCGAATTCACCC. Its translation: CASSVDSAGANSP. The CDR3 reads in full as CASSVDSAGANSPLHF.

Concerning this clone: The read ends 3 residues early relative to the CDR3; the germline J gene fills the gap. The J gene is TRBJ1-3, the V gene TRBV5-1, with D maybe TRBD1 (6 bases). Per the germline V gene, CDR1 is SGHRS and CDR2 is YFSETQ. The V gene lost 0 bases and the J gene lost 0 bases, with 10 bases spanning the gap. The CDR3 is 16 residues long. The covered CDR3 bases are TGCGCCAGCAGCTTGGCAGGGGCCAACTCTGGAAACACC. Residues: CASSLAGANSGNT. The whole CDR3 sequence is CASSLAGANSGNTIYF.

On this clone: The observed sequence ends 3 residues before the CDR3 terminus, with the missing tail filled in from the germline J gene. The rearrangement uses TRBV7-9 and TRBJ2-1, with 9 bases lining up with TRBD1. Germline CDR1 reads SEHNR; CDR2 reads FQNEAQ (reference sequence). CDR3 length: 14 residues. J gave up 6 bases and V 4 bases, and 4 bases lay outside the gene matches. The chain's CDR3 is CASSSGQGRNEQFF. Partial CDR3 DNA: TGTGCCAGCAGCTCGGGACAGGGCCGCAATGAG.

A note on this clone: The missing CDR3 end, 3 residues past where the read stops, is filled in from the germline J gene. The chain recombines TRBV29-1 with TRBJ1-3, with D possibly matching TRBD1 (6 bases). The V and J ends lost 6 bases and 1 base respectively, with 16 bases between them. CDR3 length equals 15 residues. The germline CDR1 and CDR2 sequences are SQVTM and ANQGSEA. CDR3 residues: CSVVVGTTSGNTIYF. CDR3 DNA, as far as it was read: TGCAGCGTCGTCGTCGGGACAACTTCTGGAAACACC.

With regard to this clone: The read terminates 3 residues before the CDR3 end, so the remaining end is supplied by the germline J gene. This chain joins TRBV2 and TRBJ2-7, with 12 bases lining up with TRBD2. V shed 6 bases and J 6 bases; nucleotides not matched to a gene: 3. The germline gives CDR1 SNHLY, CDR2 FYNNEI. The CDR3 is 13 amino acids. CDR3 in amino acids: CASSTSGRREQYF. CDR3 DNA (partial): TGTGCCAGCAGCACTAGCGGGAGGCGCGAG.

Note on this clone: The CDR3 end lies 3 residues beyond the end of the read and is filled in from the germline J gene. V gene TRBV19 combines with J gene TRBJ1-1; D is unclear. This CDR3 is built from 13 residues. Germline V lookup: CDR1 LNHDA, CDR2 SQIVND (reference sequence). V lost 9 bases to trimming and J lost 0 bases, with 11 bases between them. The CDR3 protein is CASQDSLNTEAFF. Partial CDR3 DNA: TGTGCCAGCCAGGACTCTTTGAACACTGAA.

To note about this clone: The read falls 3 residues short of the CDR3 end, and the missing part is taken from the germline J gene. The J gene is TRBJ1-2, the V gene TRBV2; the D gene is possibly TRBD1 (6 bases). Germline V gene sequence: CDR1 SNHLY, CDR2 FYNNEI. This CDR3 has 13 residues. V lost 10 bases, J lost 2 bases, and 14 bases lay in between. The part of the CDR3 DNA that was read is TGTGCCACCTCACAGGGCCCGAACTATGGC. This sequence encodes CATSQGPNYG. The whole CDR3 reads CATSQGPNYGYTF.

About this clone itself: Read sequence stops 3 residues before the CDR3 end, and the germline J gene provides the missing end. The chain joins TRBV5-1 to TRBJ1-1, with a possible D match to TRBD1 (6 bases). The CDR3 runs 15 residues. Between the trimmed V and J ends, which lost 7 bases and 5 bases, there was a span of 21 bases. The V gene's germline CDR1 is SGHRS and CDR2 YFSETQ. This chain's CDR3 is CASYLSGGVRTEAFF. Incomplete CDR3 DNA: TGCGCCAGCTACTTGTCGGGGGGCGTGAGGACTGAA.